The 22 T cell receptor beta chains given below trace back to one sample, sequenced in a study of cytomegalovirus exposure and HLA in healthy donors. PCR used 60 Vbeta primers and 13 Jbeta primers. Sequencing was performed with immunoSEQ multiplex PCR; in TCRdb, only in-frame clones are kept and a portion is missing. The repertoire holds 150,000 to 200,000 clones, with around 75% as singletons. Input material: PBMCs. These receptor sequences come from a female donor in good health and CMV-seronegative.

V and J are TRBV15 and TRBJ1-4, with D unresolved. Trimming shortened V by 1 base and J by 8 bases, and 14 bases separated the two germline ends. CDR1 and CDR2 from the germline V gene are LNHNV and YYDKDF (reference sequence). The CDR3 length is 15 residues. Here the CDR3 reads CATSRGLAESEKLFF. The CDR3 region has the DNA TGTGCCACCAGCAGAGGTTTGGCAGAATCAGAAAAACTGTTTTTT.

This clone turned up a few times. This sequence joins TRBV2 and TRBJ2-3, with TRBD2 matching over 7 bases. CDR1 and CDR2 (germline): SNHLY, FYNNEI. The CDR3 extends over 15 amino acids. Trimming took 8 bases from V and 3 from J; bases not matched to a gene: 11. CDR3: CASAREAGRTDTQYF. In nucleotides, the CDR3 is TGTGCCAGCGCCCGGGAAGCGGGACGGACAGATACGCAGTATTTT.

The CDR3 DNA sequence: TGTGCCAGCAGCCTAGGGAGGAGGACAGGGAGGTTCGCGGGGGAGCTGTTTTTT. Translating gives CASSLGRRTGRFAGELFF. J is TRBJ2-2 and V is TRBV7-9; 8 bases match TRBD1. The CDR3 has 18 residues. Germline CDR1 reads SEHNR; CDR2 reads FQNEAQ (reference sequence). With 5 bases clipped from V and 8 bases from J, the junction kept 19 bases outside the gene matches.

The rearrangement uses TRBV7-2 and TRBJ1-2, with 7 bases that match TRBD1. This CDR3 region has 13 residues. V was pared by 5 bases and J by 7 bases, with 7 bases of the junction left unmatched. Looked up from germline, CDR1 is SGHTA and CDR2 is FQGNSA. The CDR3 sequence: CASSVTRQGGYTF. The CDR3 DNA reads as TGTGCCAGCAGCGTTACCCGACAGGGTGGCTACACCTTC.

This chain uses TRBV5-1 with TRBJ2-7; TRBD1 agrees at 9 bases. The CDR3 consists of 17 residues. After removal of 4 bases from V and 3 bases from J, the junction contained 14 bases not matched to a gene. CDR1 is SGHRS and CDR2 is YFSETQ in the germline V gene. The chain's CDR3 is CASSLIITGQGGYEQYF. The CDR3 DNA sequence: TGCGCCAGCAGCCTCATCATTACGGGACAGGGAGGCTACGAGCAGTACTTC.

J is TRBJ2-2 and V is TRBV25-1, with TRBD2 as a possible D gene (5 bases). The length of the CDR3 is 15 residues. CDR1 is MGHDK, CDR2 SYGVNS, per germline. V lost 3 bases, J lost 5 bases, and 13 bases lay in between. CDR3 coding DNA: TGTGCCAGCAGTGATTCGGGCGGGTTAACCGGGGAGCTGTTTTTT. Its translation is CASSDSGGLTGELFF.

V is TRBV2 and J is TRBJ2-3, with 10 nucleotides matching TRBD2. After removal of 6 bases from V and 3 bases from J, the junction contained 6 bases not matched to a gene. CDR1 and CDR2 from the germline V gene are SNHLY and FYNNEI. CDR3 length equals 15 residues. Written as DNA, the CDR3 is TGTGCCAGCAGGCGGACTAGCGGCTTAACAGATACGCAGTATTTT. This encodes CASRRTSGLTDTQYF.

In the case of this clone: One end of the junction fails to match germline, which may point to a read error. The V gene is TRBV28, the J gene TRBJ2-3; possible D gene TRBD2, 5 bases. Per germline, CDR1 MDHEN and CDR2 SYDVKM. The CDR3 is made up of 14 amino acids. Written as DNA, the CDR3 is TGTGCCAACAGTTTACGGCGGGGCACAGATACGCAGTATTTT. Amino acids: CANSLRRGTDTQYF.

The chain couples TRBV4-1 to TRBJ1-1; D not certain. V was clipped by 2 bases and J by 5 bases, with 9 bases between them. The CDR3 is 13 residues long. Germline CDR1 is MGHRA and CDR2 is YSYEKL. The CDR3 protein is CASSQSEKTEAFF. The CDR3, as DNA: TGCGCCAGCAGCCAATCGGAGAAGACTGAAGCTTTCTTT.

The chain couples TRBV21-1 to TRBJ1-6; the D call TRBD1 from the table was never checked on the DNA. TRBV21-1 is designated a pseudogene. This CDR3 contains 18 residues. Here the CDR3 reads CASSKWGYWSSYNSPLHF. CDR3 nucleotides: TGTGCCAGCAGCAAATGGGGCTATTGGAGCTCCTATAATTCACCCCTCCACTTT.

The gene calls are TRBV7-9 and TRBJ2-2; D is unclear. Germline CDR1 SEHNR, CDR2 FQNEAQ (reference sequence). V lost 2 bases and J lost 1, with 5 bases in between. The CDR3 consists of 14 residues. The CDR3 loop reads CASSLRQNTGELFF. The CDR3 DNA sequence: TGTGCCAGCAGCTTAAGACAGAACACCGGGGAGCTGTTTTTT.

The V gene is TRBV7-9, the J gene TRBJ1-4; 9 bases match TRBD1. The V gene's germline CDR1 is SEHNR and CDR2 FQNEAQ (reference sequence). With 2 bases clipped from V and 5 bases from J, the junction kept 3 bases outside the gene matches. The CDR3 is 15 amino acids. In nucleotides, the CDR3 is TGTGCCAGCAGCTTACGGACAGGGGCGAATGAAAAACTGTTTTTT. Residues: CASSLRTGANEKLFF.

This clone has only one observation. This rearrangement joins TRBV21-1 to TRBJ2-5; the table names TRBD2, a call not compared with the DNA. TRBJ2-7 matches the DNA end more closely, so the J call is doubtful. TRBV21-1 is reported as a pseudogene. CDR3 length: 12 residues. CDR3 protein: CASRGGAYEQYF. The CDR3 DNA is TGTGCCAGCAGAGGGGGGGCCTACGAGCAGTACTTC.

This clone was seen a single time. The chain joins TRBV15 to TRBJ1-1; 8 positions match TRBD1. The CDR3 loop spans 15 amino acids. Germline assignment: CDR1 LNHNV and CDR2 YYDKDF (reference sequence). J lost 4 bases, V lost 4 bases, and 8 bases had no gene match. CDR3 sequence (DNA): TGTGCCACCAGCAAAAAAGGTACAGGGGGCACTGAAGCTTTCTTT. Translating it yields CATSKKGTGGTEAFF. Full variable domain (missing parts from reference TRBV15 and TRBJ1-1): DAMVIQNPRYQVTQFGKPVTLSCSQTLNHNVMYWYQQKSSQAPKLLFHYYDKDFNNEADTPDNFQSRRPNTSFCFLDIRSPGLGDTAMYLCATSKKGTGGTEAFFGQGTRLTVV.

CDR3 bases: TGTGCCAGCTCCCGGGAGTATGGCTACACCTTC. It translates to CASSREYGYTF. V usage is TRBV18 and J usage is TRBJ1-2, with D hard to call. The CDR3 contains 11 residues. Per the germline V gene, CDR1 is KGHSH and CDR2 is LQKENI. Trimming pared 6 bases from V and 5 bases from J, leaving 7 bases between.

The chain employs TRBV6-1 and TRBJ2-7; TRBD2 agrees at 7 bases. This CDR3 spans 13 amino acids. The germline V gene encodes CDR1 MNHNS and CDR2 SASEGT. The junction had 8 bases not matched to a gene; V was cut back by 6 bases and J by 6 bases. CDR3 DNA sequence: TGTGCCAGCAGGGGAAGGACGGGGGGCGAGCAGTACTTC. Amino acids: CASRGRTGGEQYF.

Only a few counts were recorded for this clone. This sequence joins TRBV6-1 and TRBJ2-7, with TRBD2 matching 10 bases. Germline values: CDR1 MNHNS, CDR2 SASEGT. The CDR3 extends over 15 amino acids. V lost 1 base, J lost 6 bases, and 6 bases stayed unmatched. CDR3 in DNA: TGTGCCAGCAGTGAAGGAAGCGGGGGGGCCTCCGAGCAGTACTTC. It codes for CASSEGSGGASEQYF.

This clone showed up just a few times. V gene TRBV7-3 combines with J gene TRBJ2-7; weak D call: TRBD1 (5 bases). Germline V lookup: CDR1 SGHTA, CDR2 FQGTGA. Trimming removed 2 bases from V and 2 bases from J, with 13 bases in between. The CDR3 runs 15 residues. The CDR3 sequence: CASSLAQGTPYEQYF. CDR3 nucleotides: TGTGCCAGCAGCTTAGCCCAGGGAACCCCCTACGAGCAGTACTTC.

The chain combines TRBV5-1 with TRBJ1-2; the D is unclear. Trimming cost V 3 bases and J 8 bases, with 17 bases left between them. This CDR3 comprises 14 residues. Germline assignment: CDR1 SGHRS and CDR2 YFSETQ. The CDR3 reads CASSSETRAGGYTF. DNA of the CDR3: TGCGCCAGCAGCTCAGAAACACGGGCGGGAGGCTACACCTTC.

The chain joins TRBV6-5 to TRBJ2-2; a possible D gene is TRBD2 (5 bases). CDR1 MNHEY and CDR2 SVGAGI come from the germline V gene. Trimming removed 2 bases from V and 0 bases from J, with 7 bases in between. CDR3 length: 15 amino acids. This CDR3 reads CASSYSGTNTGELFF. CDR3 sequence (DNA): TGTGCCAGCAGTTACAGCGGTACGAACACCGGGGAGCTGTTTTTT.

The chain links TRBV2 to TRBJ2-5, with 8 bases that match TRBD2. In germline, CDR1 is SNHLY, CDR2 FYNNEI. CDR3 length: 16 amino acids. V shed 5 bases, J shed 5 bases, and the junction held 13 bases outside the gene matches. The chain's CDR3 is CASSKGGRGARETQYF. The CDR3 nucleotides read TGTGCCAGCAGTAAGGGAGGGCGGGGGGCTCGGGAGACCCAGTACTTC.

J is TRBJ2-5 and V is TRBV19, with a weak D call TRBD1 (5 bases). Trimming cost V 0 bases and J 14 bases, with 16 bases left between them. Germline CDR1 LNHDA, CDR2 SQIVND (reference sequence). This CDR3 contains 13 residues. CDR3 in DNA: TGTGCCAGTAGTATAGAGGCCGGCAGGGTGACTTACTTC. Translation: CASSIEAGRVTYF.